The source of this T cell receptor beta chain is a study of STAT5B mutations in CD4+ large granular lymphocyte leukemia. The study's findings and limits: Main leukemic clonotypes were patient-specific, but more than 20% appeared at low frequency elsewhere.

Clones were sequenced by immunoSEQ multiplex PCR, and TCRdb holds only the in-frame ones, with some missing. This table has approximately 27,000 clones, 81% appearing once. This clone has only one observation. Its target is unknown. V was shortened by 6 bases and J by 2 bases, with 18 bases between the two germline ends. This CDR3 spans 16 amino acids. Germline CDR1 reads LNHDA; CDR2 reads SQIVND (reference sequence). V usage is TRBV19 and J usage is TRBJ2-3, with a possible D match to TRBD1 (5 bases). The source is a human donor in good health. The sample comprised CD4+ T cells from blood buffy coats. The CDR3 DNA is TGTGCCAGTAGCATGTCAGGGCAGGGTGACACAGATACGCAGTATTTT. Translating it yields CASSMSGQGDTDTQYF.